This T cell receptor (beta chain) was documented in a study of a mutant IDH1 vaccine in newly diagnosed glioma. Whole-study results and caveats: Among all patients, vaccine-induced immune responses occurred in roughly 93%.

Profiling relied on immunoSEQ multiplex PCR, and the TCRdb table lists in-frame clones only, not all of them. The profile shows roughly 61,000 clones, about 80% of them singletons. This clone was seen only once. Its antigen is not identified. The sample's time point: week 11, during vaccination. The investigators gave 300 ug of mutant IDH1 20-mer peptide in each vaccine dose, together with topical imiquimod. New astrocytomas of WHO grade 3 or 4 that were IDH1-mutant and ATRX-lost were found in the donors. Trimming cost V 6 bases and J 0 bases, with 12 bases left between them. In germline, CDR1 is MDHEN, CDR2 SYDVKM. The CDR3 is 15 amino acids.

The source was PBMCs, collected from a glioma patient whose treatment included an IDH1 peptide vaccine. The receptor comes from a man over 45 with glioma. The rearrangement uses TRBV28 and TRBJ2-4; no clear D. CDR3 sequence reads: CASRSDTVAKNIQYF. CDR3 in DNA: TGTGCCAGCAGATCAGATACAGTAGCCAAAAACATTCAGTACTTC. The whole variable domain, filled in from reference TRBV28 and TRBJ2-4, reads DVKVTQSSRYLVKRTGEKVFLECVQDMDHENMFWYRQDPGLGLRLIYFSYDVKMKEKGDIPEGYSVSREKKERFSLILESASTNQTSMYLCASRSDTVAKNIQYFGAGTRLSVL.